The 6 T cell receptor beta chains in this list originate from one sample, sequenced in a study of blood T cell repertoires in COVID-19. Some clones are missing from TCRdb's copy, which holds only in-frame ones; the method was immunoSEQ multiplex PCR. Among about 140,000 clones listed, almost 85% were seen once. Sample: PBMCs or T cells enriched from blood (not recorded which). The receptors shown here come from a woman aged 45 to 65 with acute COVID-19.

CDR3 nucleotides: TGTGCCAGCGAACAGGGGGCCGATCAGCCCCAGCATTTT. It encodes CASEQGADQPQHF. The chain employs TRBV6-5 and TRBJ1-5; 9 nucleotides match TRBD1. This CDR3 has 13 amino acids. The trim removed 8 bases at V and 5 bases at J, leaving 4 bases unmatched. The germline V gene has CDR1 MNHEY and CDR2 SVGAGI.

The rearrangement joins TRBV3-1 (or the pseudogene TRBV3-2) to TRBJ2-7, with no clear D. CDR3 length: 12 residues. Trimming took 1 base from V and 9 from J, leaving 10 bases between them. The germline V gene encodes CDR1 LGHDT and CDR2 YNNKEL (reference sequence). The CDR3 spells CASSQVDRGQYF. CDR3 sequence (DNA): TGTGCCAGCAGCCAAGTGGATCGAGGGCAGTACTTC.

This chain links TRBV7-8 with TRBJ2-1; a possible D gene is TRBD1 (6 bases). This CDR3 spans 13 amino acids. Germline lookup yields CDR1 SGHVS and CDR2 FQNEAQ. V was trimmed by 5 bases and J by 4 bases, leaving 9 bases between them. For the CDR3, the DNA is TGTGCCAGCAGCCTACAGGGATACAATGAGCAGTTCTTC. This codes for CASSLQGYNEQFF.

The genes are TRBV10-2 and TRBJ2-4, with 10 positions matching TRBD2. This CDR3 spans 14 amino acids. V lost 4 bases to trimming and J lost 5 bases; unmatched junction nucleotides: 2. The germline V gene has CDR1 WSHSY and CDR2 SAAADI. This CDR3 is CASSGTSGQNIQYF. CDR3 nucleotides: TGCGCCAGCAGTGGGACTAGCGGACAAAACATTCAGTACTTC.

In this sample, this clone turned up once. The CDR3 region has the DNA TGTGCCAGTAGTTACAGGAGCGCGAACAACAATCAGCCCCAGCATTTT. This gives the protein CASSYRSANNNQPQHF. The chain has TRBV19 and TRBJ1-5, with TRBD1 as a possible D gene (5 bases). Germline V gene sequence: CDR1 LNHDA, CDR2 SQIVND (reference sequence). This CDR3 has 16 residues. V lost 5 bases, J lost 3 bases, and 17 bases lay in between.

This sequence joins TRBV5-1 and TRBJ2-1; possible D gene TRBD1, 6 bases. The CDR3 is made up of 18 amino acids. Germline-derived CDR1 and CDR2 are SGHRS and YFSETQ. Deletions cut 0 bases from V and 8 bases from J, with 24 bases between. The CDR3 nucleotides are TGCGCCAGCAGCTTGGGCGTCCGAACAGGGTTTCAAATCGATGAGCAGTTCTTC. Translation: CASSLGVRTGFQIDEQFF.